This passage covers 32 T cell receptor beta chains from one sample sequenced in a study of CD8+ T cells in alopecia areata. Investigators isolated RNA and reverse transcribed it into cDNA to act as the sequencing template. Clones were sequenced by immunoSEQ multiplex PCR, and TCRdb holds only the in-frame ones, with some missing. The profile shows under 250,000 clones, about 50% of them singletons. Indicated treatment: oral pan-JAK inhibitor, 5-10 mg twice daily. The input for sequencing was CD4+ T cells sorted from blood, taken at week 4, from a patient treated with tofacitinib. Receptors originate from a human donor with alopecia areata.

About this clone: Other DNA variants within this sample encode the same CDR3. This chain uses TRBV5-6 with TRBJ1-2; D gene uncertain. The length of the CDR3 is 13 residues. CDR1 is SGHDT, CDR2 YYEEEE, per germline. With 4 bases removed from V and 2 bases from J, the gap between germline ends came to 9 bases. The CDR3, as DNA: TGTGCCAGCAGCCTTTCCGCAAACTATGGCTACACCTTC. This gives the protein CASSLSANYGYTF.

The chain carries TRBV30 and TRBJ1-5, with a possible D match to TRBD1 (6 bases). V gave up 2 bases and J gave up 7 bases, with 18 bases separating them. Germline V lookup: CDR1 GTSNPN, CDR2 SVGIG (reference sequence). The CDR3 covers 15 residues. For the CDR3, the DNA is TGTGCCTGGAGTCCGACTTGGGGGGCAGGGCAGCCCCAGCATTTT. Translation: CAWSPTWGAGQPQHF.

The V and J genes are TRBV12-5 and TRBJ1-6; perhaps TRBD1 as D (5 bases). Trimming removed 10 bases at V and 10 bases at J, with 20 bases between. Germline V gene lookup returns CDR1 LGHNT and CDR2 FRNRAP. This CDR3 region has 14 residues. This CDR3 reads CATRGDGPGSPLHF. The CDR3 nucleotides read TGTGCTACCCGGGGGGACGGCCCGGGATCACCCCTCCACTTT. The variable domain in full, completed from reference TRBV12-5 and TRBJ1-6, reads DARVTQTPRHKVTEMGQEVTMRCQPILGHNTVFWYRQTMMQGLELLAYFRNRAPLDDSGMPKDRFSAEMPDATLATLKIQPSEPRDSAVYFCATRGDGPGSPLHFGNGTRLTVT.

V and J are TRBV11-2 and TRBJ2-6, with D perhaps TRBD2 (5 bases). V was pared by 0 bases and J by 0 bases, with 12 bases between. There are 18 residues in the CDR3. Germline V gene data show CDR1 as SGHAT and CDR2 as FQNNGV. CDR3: CASSLDSEGSSGANVLTF. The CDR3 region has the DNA TGTGCCAGCAGCTTAGATAGTGAGGGCTCCTCTGGGGCCAACGTCCTGACTTTC.

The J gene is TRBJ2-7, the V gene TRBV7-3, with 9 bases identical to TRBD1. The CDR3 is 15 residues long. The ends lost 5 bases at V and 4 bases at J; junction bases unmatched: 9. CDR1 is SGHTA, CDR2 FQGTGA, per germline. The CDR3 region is CASSPLGQGPYEQYF. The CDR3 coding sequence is TGTGCCAGCAGCCCGCTGGGACAGGGTCCTTACGAGCAGTACTTC.

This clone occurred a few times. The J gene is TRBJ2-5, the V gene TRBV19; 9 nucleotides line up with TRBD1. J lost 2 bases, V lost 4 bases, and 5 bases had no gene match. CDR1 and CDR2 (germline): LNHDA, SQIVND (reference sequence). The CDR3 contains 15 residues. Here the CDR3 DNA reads TGTGCCAGTAGTACCGGGACAGGGAGGCAAGAGACCCAGTACTTC. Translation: CASSTGTGRQETQYF.

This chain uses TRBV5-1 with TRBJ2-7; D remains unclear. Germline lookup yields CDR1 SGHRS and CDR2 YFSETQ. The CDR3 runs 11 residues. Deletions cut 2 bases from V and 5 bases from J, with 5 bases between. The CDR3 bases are TGCGCCAGCAGCTTCAAGGACGAGCAGTACTTC. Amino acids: CASSFKDEQYF.

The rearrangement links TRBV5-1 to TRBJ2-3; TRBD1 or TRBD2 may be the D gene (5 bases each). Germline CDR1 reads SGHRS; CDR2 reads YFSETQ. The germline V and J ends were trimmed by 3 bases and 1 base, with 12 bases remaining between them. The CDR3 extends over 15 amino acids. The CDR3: CASSSPGPRTDTQYF. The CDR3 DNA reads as TGCGCCAGCAGCTCCCCGGGACCCCGCACAGATACGCAGTATTTT.

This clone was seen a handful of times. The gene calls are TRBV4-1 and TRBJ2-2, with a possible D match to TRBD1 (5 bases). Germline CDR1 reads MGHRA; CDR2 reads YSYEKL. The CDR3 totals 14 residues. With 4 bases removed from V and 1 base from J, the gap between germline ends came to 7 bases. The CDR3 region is CASSPTENTGELFF. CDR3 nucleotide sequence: TGCGCCAGCAGCCCGACAGAGAACACCGGGGAGCTGTTTTTT.

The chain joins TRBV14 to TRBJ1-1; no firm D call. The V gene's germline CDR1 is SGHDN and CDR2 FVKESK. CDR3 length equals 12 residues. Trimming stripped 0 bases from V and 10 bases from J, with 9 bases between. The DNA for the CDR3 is TGTGCCAGCAGCCAAGAAGCTTCACCAGCTTTCTTT. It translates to CASSQEASPAFF.

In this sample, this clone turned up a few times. Here the CDR3 DNA reads TGCGCCAGCAGCCGCCATGGGGCAGGGACCTATGGCTACACCTTC. Translated: CASSRHGAGTYGYTF. This chain uses TRBV4-3 with TRBJ1-2; D perhaps matches TRBD1 (5 bases). Trimming stripped 4 bases from V and 4 bases from J, with 16 bases between. Germline CDR1 is LGHNA and CDR2 is YSLEER. This CDR3 spans 15 amino acids.

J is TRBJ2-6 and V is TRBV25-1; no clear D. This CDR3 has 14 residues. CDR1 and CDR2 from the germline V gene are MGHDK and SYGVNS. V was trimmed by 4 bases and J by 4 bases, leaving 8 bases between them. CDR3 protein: CASSGVSGANVLTF. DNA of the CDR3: TGTGCCAGCAGTGGGGTTTCCGGGGCCAACGTCCTGACTTTC. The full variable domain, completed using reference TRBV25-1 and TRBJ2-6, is EADIYQTPRYLVIGTGKKITLECSQTMGHDKMYWYQQDPGMELHLIHYSYGVNSTEKGDLSSESTVSRIRTEHFPLTLESARPSHTSQYLCASSGVSGANVLTFGAGSRLTVL.

CDR3 sequence: CSAREVDEQYF. CDR3 sequence (DNA): TGCAGTGCCCGGGAGGTGGACGAGCAGTACTTC. The gene calls are TRBV20-1 and TRBJ2-7, with 7 bases identical to TRBD2. This CDR3 comprises 11 residues. Germline lookup yields CDR1 DFQATT and CDR2 SNEGSKA (reference sequence). V was clipped by 6 bases and J by 5 bases; unmatched bases: 4.

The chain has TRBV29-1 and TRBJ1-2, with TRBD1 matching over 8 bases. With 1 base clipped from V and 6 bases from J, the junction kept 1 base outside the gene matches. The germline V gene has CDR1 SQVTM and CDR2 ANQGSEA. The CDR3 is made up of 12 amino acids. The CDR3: CSVEAGGDGYTF. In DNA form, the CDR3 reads TGCAGCGTTGAAGCAGGGGGCGATGGCTACACCTTC.

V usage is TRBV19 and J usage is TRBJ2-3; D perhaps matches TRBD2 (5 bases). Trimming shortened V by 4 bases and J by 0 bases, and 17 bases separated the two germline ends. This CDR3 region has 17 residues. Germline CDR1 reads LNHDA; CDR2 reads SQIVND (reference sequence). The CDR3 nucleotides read TGTGCCAGTAGTACTCCGCGCGGACTGCCTAGCACAGATACGCAGTATTTT. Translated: CASSTPRGLPSTDTQYF.

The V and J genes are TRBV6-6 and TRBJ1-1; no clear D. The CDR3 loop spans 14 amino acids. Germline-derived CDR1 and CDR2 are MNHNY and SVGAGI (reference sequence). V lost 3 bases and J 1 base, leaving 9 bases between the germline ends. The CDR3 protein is CASSYRHENTEAFF. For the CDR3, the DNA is TGTGCCAGCAGTTATAGACACGAGAACACTGAAGCTTTCTTT.

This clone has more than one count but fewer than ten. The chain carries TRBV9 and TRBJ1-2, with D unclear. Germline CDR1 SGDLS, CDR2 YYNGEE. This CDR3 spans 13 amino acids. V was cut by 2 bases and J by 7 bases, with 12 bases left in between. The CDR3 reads CASSVEGEGGYTF. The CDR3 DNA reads TGTGCCAGCAGCGTTGAGGGAGAAGGTGGCTACACCTTC.

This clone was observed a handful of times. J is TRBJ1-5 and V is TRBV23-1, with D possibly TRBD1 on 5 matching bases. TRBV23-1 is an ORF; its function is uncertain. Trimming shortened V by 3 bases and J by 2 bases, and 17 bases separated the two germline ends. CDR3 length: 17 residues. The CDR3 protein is CASSQLFGHSGNQPQHF. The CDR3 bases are TGCGCCAGCAGTCAGCTATTCGGACACTCGGGCAATCAGCCCCAGCATTTT.

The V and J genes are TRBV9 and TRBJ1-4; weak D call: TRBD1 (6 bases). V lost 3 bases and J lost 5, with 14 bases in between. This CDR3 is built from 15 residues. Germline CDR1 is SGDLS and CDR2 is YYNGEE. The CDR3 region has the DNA TGTGCCAGCAGCGAACAGGGACGGAGCAATGAAAAACTGTTTTTT. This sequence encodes CASSEQGRSNEKLFF.

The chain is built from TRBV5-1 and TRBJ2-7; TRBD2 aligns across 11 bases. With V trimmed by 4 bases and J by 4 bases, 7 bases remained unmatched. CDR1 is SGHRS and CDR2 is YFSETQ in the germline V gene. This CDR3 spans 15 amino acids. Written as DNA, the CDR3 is TGCGCCAGCAGCGGGGGACTAGCGGTCCCTTACGAGCAGTACTTC. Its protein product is CASSGGLAVPYEQYF.

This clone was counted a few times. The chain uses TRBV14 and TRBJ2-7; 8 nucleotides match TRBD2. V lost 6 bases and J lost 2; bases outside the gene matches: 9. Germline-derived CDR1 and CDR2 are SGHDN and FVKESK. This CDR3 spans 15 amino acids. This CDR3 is CASSSGTPRAYEQYF. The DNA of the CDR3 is TGTGCCAGCAGTAGCGGGACACCAAGAGCCTACGAGCAGTACTTC.

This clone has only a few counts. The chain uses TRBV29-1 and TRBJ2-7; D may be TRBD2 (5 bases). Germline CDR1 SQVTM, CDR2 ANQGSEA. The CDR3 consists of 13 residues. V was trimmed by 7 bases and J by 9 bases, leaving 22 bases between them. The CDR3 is CSALGGRERAQYF. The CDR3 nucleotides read TGCAGCGCCCTCGGCGGCCGGGAACGGGCGCAGTACTTC.

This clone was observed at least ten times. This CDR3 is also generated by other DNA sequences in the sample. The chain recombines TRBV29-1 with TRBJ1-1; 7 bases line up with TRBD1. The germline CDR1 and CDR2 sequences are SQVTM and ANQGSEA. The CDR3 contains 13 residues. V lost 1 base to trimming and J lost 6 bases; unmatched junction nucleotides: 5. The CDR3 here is CSVEGLGGPEAFF. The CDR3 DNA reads TGCAGCGTTGAAGGGTTAGGGGGCCCTGAAGCTTTCTTT.

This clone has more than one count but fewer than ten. The CDR3 DNA is TGTGCCAGCAGCTCACTAGCGGGGGGCCAAGAGACCCAGTACTTC. This sequence encodes CASSSLAGGQETQYF. The gene calls are TRBV5-6 and TRBJ2-5; TRBD2 matches 12 bases. The CDR3 has 15 amino acids. The ends lost 3 bases at V and 1 base at J; junction bases unmatched: 1. Germline CDR1 and CDR2: SGHDT and YYEEEE.

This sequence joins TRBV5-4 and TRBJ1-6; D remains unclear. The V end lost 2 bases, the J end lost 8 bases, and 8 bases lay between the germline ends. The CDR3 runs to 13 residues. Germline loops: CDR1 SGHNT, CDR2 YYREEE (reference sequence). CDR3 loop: CASSLRRDSPLHF. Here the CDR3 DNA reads TGTGCCAGCAGCTTACGCAGAGATTCACCCCTCCACTTT.

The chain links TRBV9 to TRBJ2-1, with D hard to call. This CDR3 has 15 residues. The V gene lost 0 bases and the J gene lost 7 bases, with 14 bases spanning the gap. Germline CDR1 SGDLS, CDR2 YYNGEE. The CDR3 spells CASSVADGLGNEQFF. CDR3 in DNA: TGTGCCAGCAGCGTAGCTGACGGTCTCGGGAATGAGCAGTTCTTC.

This chain's CDR3 is CASSRAVNEKLFF. The CDR3 bases are TGTGCCAGCAGTCGCGCCGTTAATGAAAAACTGTTTTTT. V is TRBV6-5 and J is TRBJ1-4, with D uncertain. This CDR3 is 13 amino acids long. Germline V gene sequence: CDR1 MNHEY, CDR2 SVGAGI. The germline V and J ends were trimmed by 5 bases and 4 bases, with 8 bases remaining between them.

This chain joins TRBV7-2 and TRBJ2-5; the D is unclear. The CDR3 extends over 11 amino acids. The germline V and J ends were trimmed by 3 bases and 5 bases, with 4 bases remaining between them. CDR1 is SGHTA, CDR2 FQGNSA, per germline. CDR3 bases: TGTGCCAGCAGCTTTCTGGAGACCCAGTACTTC. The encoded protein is CASSFLETQYF.

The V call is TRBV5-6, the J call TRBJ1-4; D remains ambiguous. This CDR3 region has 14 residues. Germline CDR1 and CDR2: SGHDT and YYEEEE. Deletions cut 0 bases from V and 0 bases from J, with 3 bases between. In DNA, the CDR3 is TGTGCCAGCAGCTTGGGGGCAACTAATGAAAAACTGTTTTTT. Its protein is CASSLGATNEKLFF.

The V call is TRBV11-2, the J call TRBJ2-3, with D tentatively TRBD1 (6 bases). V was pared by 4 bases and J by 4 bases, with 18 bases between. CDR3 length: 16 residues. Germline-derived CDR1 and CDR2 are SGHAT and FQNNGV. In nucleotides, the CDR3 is TGTGCCAGCAGCTGGTTAGACCGGTCAGGGGCAGATACGCAGTATTTT. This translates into CASSWLDRSGADTQYF.

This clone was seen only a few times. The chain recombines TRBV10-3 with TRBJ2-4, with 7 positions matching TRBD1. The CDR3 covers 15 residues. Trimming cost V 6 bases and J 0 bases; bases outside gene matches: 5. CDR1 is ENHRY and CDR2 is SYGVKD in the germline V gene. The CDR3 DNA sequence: TGTGCCATCAGCCCGGGACAGTTAGCCAAAAACATTCAGTACTTC. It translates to CAISPGQLAKNIQYF.

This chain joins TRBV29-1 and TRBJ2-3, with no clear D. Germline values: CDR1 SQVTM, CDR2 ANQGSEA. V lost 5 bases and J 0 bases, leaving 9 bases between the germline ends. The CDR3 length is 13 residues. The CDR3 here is CSVSSRSTDTQYF. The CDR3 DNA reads TGCAGCGTTAGTTCCCGTAGCACAGATACGCAGTATTTT.